This entry lists 6 T cell receptor beta chains sequenced from one sample in a study of blood T cell repertoires in COVID-19 (dated by TCRdb to the early 2020s). Receptor libraries were prepared by the immunoSEQ multiplex PCR assay. This immuneACCESS table, as held by TCRdb, lists in-frame sequences with V and J called but not all clones. Of the missing ones, under half trace to an unresolved V gene in checked studies; the others have no known cause. This sample is represented by about 56,000 clones; roughly 84% of them were singletons. Roughly a sixth of the sample goes to the ten largest clones. The sequencing sample was made of peripheral blood. These receptors all come from a man aged 55 to 69 with COVID-19, enrolled during active disease.

This chain joins TRBV11-2 and TRBJ2-7, with D possibly matching TRBD2 (7 bases). The CDR3 length is 16 residues. Germline V gene data show CDR1 as SGHAT and CDR2 as FQNNGV. Trimming stripped 7 bases from V and 2 bases from J, with 21 bases between. The CDR3 DNA is TGTGCCAGCACCACCGTTCGGGGGGCTCGAGCCTACGAGCAGTACTTC. Amino acid sequence: CASTTVRGARAYEQYF.

The gene calls are TRBV18 and TRBJ2-3; 8 nucleotides match TRBD1. V was pared by 2 bases and J by 1 base, with 8 bases of the junction left unmatched. The germline gives CDR1 KGHSH, CDR2 LQKENI. The CDR3 is 17 residues long. The CDR3: CASSPNLETGGTDTQYF. CDR3 nucleotides: TGTGCCAGCTCACCAAATTTGGAGACAGGGGGCACAGATACGCAGTATTTT.

This clone was detected once. This sequence joins TRBV5-1 and TRBJ2-3, with 11 bases that match TRBD2. This CDR3 region has 14 residues. Trimming cost V 4 bases and J 6 bases; bases outside gene matches: 4. CDR1 is SGHRS, CDR2 YFSETQ, per germline. The CDR3 bases are TGCGCCAGCAGCCAGACTAGCGGGGCGGATACGCAGTATTTT. It codes for CASSQTSGADTQYF.

V is TRBV28 and J is TRBJ2-7; possible D gene TRBD2, 6 bases. Between the trimmed V and J ends, which lost 7 bases and 7 bases, there was a span of 14 bases. This CDR3 spans 12 amino acids. Germline V CDR1 and CDR2: MDHEN, SYDVKM. The CDR3 loop reads CASTLEGGEQYF. The CDR3 nucleotides are TGTGCCAGCACCCTGGAGGGCGGGGAGCAGTACTTC.

This clone was picked up one time. The CDR3 region is CASSPRQGSKAGYTF. The CDR3 nucleotides read TGTGCCAGCTCACCTAGACAGGGGTCAAAGGCCGGCTACACCTTC. The chain joins TRBV18 to TRBJ1-2; 8 bases map to TRBD1. The V gene's germline CDR1 is KGHSH and CDR2 LQKENI. J gave up 8 bases and V 3 bases, and 11 bases lay outside the gene matches. There are 15 residues in the CDR3.

The chain couples TRBV6-5 to TRBJ2-5; D is unclear. V lost 7 bases to trimming and J lost 7 bases, with 10 bases between them. CDR1 and CDR2 from the germline V gene are MNHEY and SVGAGI. The CDR3 loop spans 11 amino acids. This CDR3 reads CASIASGTQYF. CDR3 in DNA: TGTGCCAGCATCGCTAGTGGGACCCAGTACTTC.